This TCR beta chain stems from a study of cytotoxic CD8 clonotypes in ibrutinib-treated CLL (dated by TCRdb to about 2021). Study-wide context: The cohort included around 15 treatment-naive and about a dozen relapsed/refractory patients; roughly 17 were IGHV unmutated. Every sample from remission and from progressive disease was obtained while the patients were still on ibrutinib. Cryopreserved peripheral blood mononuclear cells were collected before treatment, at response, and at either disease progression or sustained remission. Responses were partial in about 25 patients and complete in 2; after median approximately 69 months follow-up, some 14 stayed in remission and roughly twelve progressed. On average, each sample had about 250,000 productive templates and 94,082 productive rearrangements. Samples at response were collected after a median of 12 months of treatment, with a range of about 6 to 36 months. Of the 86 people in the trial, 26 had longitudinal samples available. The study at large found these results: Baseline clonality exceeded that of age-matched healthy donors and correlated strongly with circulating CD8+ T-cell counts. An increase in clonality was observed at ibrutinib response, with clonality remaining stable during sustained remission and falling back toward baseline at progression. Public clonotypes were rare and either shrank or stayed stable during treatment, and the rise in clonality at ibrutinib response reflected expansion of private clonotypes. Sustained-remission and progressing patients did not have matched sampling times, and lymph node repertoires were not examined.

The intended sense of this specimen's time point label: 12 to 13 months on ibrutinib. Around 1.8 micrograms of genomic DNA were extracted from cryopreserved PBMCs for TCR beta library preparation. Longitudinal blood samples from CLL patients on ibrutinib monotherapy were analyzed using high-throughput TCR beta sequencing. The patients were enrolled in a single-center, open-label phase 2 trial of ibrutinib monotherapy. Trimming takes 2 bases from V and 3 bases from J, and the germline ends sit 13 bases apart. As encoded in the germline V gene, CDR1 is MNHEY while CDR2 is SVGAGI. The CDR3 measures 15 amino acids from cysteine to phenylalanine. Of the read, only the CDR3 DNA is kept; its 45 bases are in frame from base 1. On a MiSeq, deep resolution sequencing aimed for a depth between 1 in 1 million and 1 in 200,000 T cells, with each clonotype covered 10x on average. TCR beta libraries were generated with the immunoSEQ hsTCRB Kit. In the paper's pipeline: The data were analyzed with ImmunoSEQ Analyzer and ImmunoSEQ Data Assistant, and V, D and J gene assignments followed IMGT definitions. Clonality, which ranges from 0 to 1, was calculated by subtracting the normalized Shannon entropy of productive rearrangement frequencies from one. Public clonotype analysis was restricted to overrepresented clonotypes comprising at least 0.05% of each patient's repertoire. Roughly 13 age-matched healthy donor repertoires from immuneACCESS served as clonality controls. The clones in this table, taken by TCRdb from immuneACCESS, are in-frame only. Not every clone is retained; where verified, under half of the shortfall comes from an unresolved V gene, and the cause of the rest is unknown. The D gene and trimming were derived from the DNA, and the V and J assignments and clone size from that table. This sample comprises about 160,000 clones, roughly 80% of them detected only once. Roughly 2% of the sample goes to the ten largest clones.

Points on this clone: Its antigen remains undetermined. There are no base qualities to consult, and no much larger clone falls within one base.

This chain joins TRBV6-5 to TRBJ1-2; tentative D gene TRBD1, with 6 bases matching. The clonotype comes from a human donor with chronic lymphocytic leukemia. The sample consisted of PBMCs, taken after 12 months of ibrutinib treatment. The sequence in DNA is TGTGCCAGCAGTTACCAATCAAGGGGGTACTATGGCTACACCTTC. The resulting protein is CASSYQSRGYYGYTF.